The 8 T cell receptor beta chains reported below all come from one sample, sequenced in a study of T cell responses to AZD1222 COVID-19 vaccine. Sequencing was performed with immunoSEQ multiplex PCR; in TCRdb, only in-frame clones are kept and a portion is missing. The table shows fewer than 120,000 clones, with 85% to 95% occurring only once. The input for sequencing was peripheral blood, taken on day 0 of AZD1222 vaccination. Receptors were obtained from an adult in good health.

The chain recombines TRBV19 with TRBJ2-7; 9 bases line up with TRBD2. The V gene end was trimmed by 7 bases and the J gene end by 6 bases; junction bases not matched to a gene: 10. This CDR3 comprises 14 residues. Germline V gene data show CDR1 as LNHDA and CDR2 as SQIVND (reference sequence). CDR3 DNA: TGTGCCAGTACCTCAGCGGGGGGCGCCTCCGAGCAGTACTTC. Its translation: CASTSAGGASEQYF.

The chain couples TRBV7-8 to TRBJ2-1; the match to TRBD2 covers 10 bases. V lost 5 bases, J lost 1 base, and 14 bases stayed unmatched. The germline CDR1 and CDR2 sequences are SGHVS and FQNEAQ. This CDR3 has 19 amino acids. In nucleotides, the CDR3 is TGTGCCAGCAGCCCACCCCGGGGTGCTAGCGGGGGTTCCTACAATGAGCAGTTCTTC. It encodes CASSPPRGASGGSYNEQFF.

The J gene is TRBJ1-1, the V gene TRBV4-2, with a weak D call TRBD1 (5 bases). This CDR3 is built from 13 residues. The germline V gene encodes CDR1 LGHNA and CDR2 YNFKEQ. V shed 1 base and J shed 8 bases, with 11 bases lying between them. The CDR3 sequence is CASSQGPGGEAFF. The CDR3 DNA sequence: TGTGCCAGCAGCCAAGGCCCCGGGGGAGAAGCTTTCTTT.

The V gene is TRBV12-5, the J gene TRBJ2-7, with D perhaps assigned TRBD1 or TRBD2 (6 bases each). V lost 3 bases and J lost 2, with 14 bases in between. CDR1 LGHNT and CDR2 FRNRAP come from the germline V gene. There are 15 residues in the CDR3. The CDR3 reads CASGFRGGRTYEQYF. The CDR3 DNA sequence: TGTGCTAGTGGTTTTCGTGGGGGGCGCACCTACGAGCAGTACTTC. The full variable domain, its missing parts supplied by reference TRBV12-5 and TRBJ2-7, is DARVTQTPRHKVTEMGQEVTMRCQPILGHNTVFWYRQTMMQGLELLAYFRNRAPLDDSGMPKDRFSAEMPDATLATLKIQPSEPRDSAVYFCASGFRGGRTYEQYFGPGTRLTVT.

In this sample, this clone turned up a few times. The V call is TRBV5-6, the J call TRBJ2-7; D is unresolved. Per the germline V gene, CDR1 is SGHDT and CDR2 is YYEEEE. Between the trimmed V and J ends, which lost 1 base and 6 bases, there was a span of 5 bases. The length of the CDR3 is 11 residues. The CDR3 loop reads CASSLTVEQYF. The DNA of the CDR3 is TGTGCCAGCAGCTTGACCGTCGAGCAGTACTTC.

The gene calls are TRBV19 and TRBJ1-2, with a possible D match to TRBD1 (6 bases). Germline CDR1 is LNHDA and CDR2 is SQIVND (reference sequence). The length of the CDR3 is 15 residues. Trimming pared 2 bases from V and 4 bases from J, leaving 14 bases between. The CDR3 sequence is CASSISPGQRYGYTF. The CDR3 DNA is TGTGCCAGTAGTATAAGCCCCGGACAGCGCTATGGCTACACCTTC.

This CDR3 reads CASSDSPGLNTEAFF. CDR3 coding DNA: TGTGCCAGCAGTGACTCGCCGGGATTGAACACTGAAGCTTTCTTT. This chain connects TRBV6-4 to TRBJ1-1; D uncertain. Germline-derived CDR1 and CDR2 are MRHNA and SNTAGT. This CDR3 has 15 amino acids. Trimming left V 0 bases short and J 0 bases short, with 8 bases between.

The chain uses TRBV6-4 and TRBJ2-2, with D possibly being TRBD2 (6 bases). Trimming took 6 bases from V and 1 from J, leaving 12 bases between them. Per germline, CDR1 MRHNA and CDR2 SNTAGT. This CDR3 has 15 amino acids. CDR3 residues: CASRGEVLNTGELFF. DNA for the CDR3: TGTGCCAGCAGGGGGGAGGTTTTGAACACCGGGGAGCTGTTTTTT.